This T cell receptor beta chain was identified in a study of blood T cell repertoires in COVID-19. Profiled with immunoSEQ multiplex PCR; TCRdb holds only in-frame clones, not every one. The data hold 350,000 to 550,000 clones, with around 87% observed a single time. Germline CDR1 MGHRA, CDR2 YSYEKL. The V end lost 0 bases, the J end lost 4 bases, and 12 bases lay between the germline ends. The CDR3 has 15 amino acids. Sequenced input: PBMCs or T cells enriched from blood (not recorded which). The sequence derives from a man aged 30 to 45 who had recovered from COVID-19. V gene TRBV4-1 combines with J gene TRBJ1-1, with D possibly matching TRBD1 (5 bases). The CDR3 nucleotides read TGCGCCAGCAGCCAAGACGGGGGAGTGGGCACTGAAGCTTTCTTT. Its translation: CASSQDGGVGTEAFF.